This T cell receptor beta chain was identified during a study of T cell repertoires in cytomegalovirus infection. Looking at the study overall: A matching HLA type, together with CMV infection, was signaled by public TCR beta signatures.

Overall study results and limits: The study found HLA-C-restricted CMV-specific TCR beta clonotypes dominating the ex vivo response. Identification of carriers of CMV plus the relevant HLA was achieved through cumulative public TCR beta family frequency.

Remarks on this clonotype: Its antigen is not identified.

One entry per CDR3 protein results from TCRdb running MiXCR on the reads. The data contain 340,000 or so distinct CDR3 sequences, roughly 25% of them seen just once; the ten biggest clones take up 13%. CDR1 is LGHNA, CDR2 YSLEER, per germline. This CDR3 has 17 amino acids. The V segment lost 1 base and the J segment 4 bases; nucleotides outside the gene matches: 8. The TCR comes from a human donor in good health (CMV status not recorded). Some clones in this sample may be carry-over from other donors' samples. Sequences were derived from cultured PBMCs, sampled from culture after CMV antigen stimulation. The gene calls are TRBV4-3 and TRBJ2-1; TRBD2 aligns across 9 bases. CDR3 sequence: CASSQGEGREGYNEQFF. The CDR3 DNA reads TGCGCCAGCAGCCAAGGGGAGGGGCGGGAGGGATACAATGAGCAGTTCTTC.